The 25 T cell receptor beta chains below were found in one sample sequenced in a study of blood T cell repertoires in COVID-19. TCRdb's table, derived via immunoSEQ multiplex PCR, lists solely in-frame clones and lacks some. The sample has about 250,000 clones, about 91% seen once. Sequenced: peripheral blood. These receptors were taken from a man of 80 years or more with acute or convalescent COVID-19.

The J gene is TRBJ2-5, the V gene TRBV6-5; D gene ambiguous. This CDR3 is built from 13 residues. CDR1 and CDR2 (germline): MNHEY, SVGAGI. V lost 3 bases, J lost 2 bases, and 7 bases lay in between. The CDR3 loop is CASSYYRQETQYF. For the CDR3, the DNA is TGTGCCAGCAGTTATTACAGACAAGAGACCCAGTACTTC.

The V call is TRBV3-1 (or the pseudogene TRBV3-2), the J call TRBJ2-2, with a weak D call TRBD1 (7 bases). The CDR3 length is 15 residues. Germline V gene lookup returns CDR1 LGHDT and CDR2 YNNKEL (reference sequence). Trimming took 5 bases from V and 4 from J, leaving 14 bases between them. The CDR3 region has the DNA TGTGCCAGCAGCGAACGACAGGGAGGCACCGGGGAGCTGTTTTTT. This gives the protein CASSERQGGTGELFF.

The chain carries TRBV6-1 and TRBJ2-3, with 10 nucleotides matching TRBD1. Trimming took 3 bases from V and 7 from J; bases not matched to a gene: 16. This CDR3 has 18 amino acids. CDR1 is MNHNS and CDR2 is SASEGT in the germline V gene. The CDR3 bases are TGTGCCAGCAGTGACAAACAAAAGCTGACAGGGGGCGGATATACGCAGTATTTT. Protein product: CASSDKQKLTGGGYTQYF.

V usage is TRBV19 and J usage is TRBJ2-6, with D tentatively TRBD1 (5 bases). Germline V lookup: CDR1 LNHDA, CDR2 SQIVND (reference sequence). There are 15 residues in the CDR3. The V and J ends lost 11 bases and 2 bases respectively, with 16 bases between them. The CDR3 region has the DNA TGTGCCGCCCAAAAGAAGGGGCCTGGGGCCAACGTCCTGACTTTC. It encodes CAAQKKGPGANVLTF. The variable domain in full, completed from reference TRBV19 and TRBJ2-6, reads DGGITQSPKYLFRKEGQNVTLSCEQNLNHDAMYWYRQDPGQGLRLIYYSQIVNDFQKGDIAEGYSVSREKKESFPLTVTSAQKNPTAFYLCAAQKKGPGANVLTFGAGSRLTVL.

The V call is TRBV4-1, the J call TRBJ1-5, with 9 bases aligning to TRBD1. Looked up from germline, CDR1 is MGHRA and CDR2 is YSYEKL. Unmatched junction bases numbered 2, after V lost 1 base and J lost 4 bases. This CDR3 is built from 15 residues. The CDR3 protein is CASSQGTGANQPQHF. CDR3 DNA sequence: TGCGCCAGCAGCCAAGGGACAGGGGCAAATCAGCCCCAGCATTTT.

J is TRBJ2-7 and V is TRBV27; 13 nucleotides line up with TRBD2. Germline V gene data show CDR1 as MNHEY and CDR2 as SMNVEV (reference sequence). CDR3 size: 15 residues. V shed 6 bases, J shed 3 bases, and the junction held 5 bases outside the gene matches. Here the CDR3 DNA reads TGTGCCAGCAGCCGGACTAGCGGGAGTTTCTACGAGCAGTACTTC. This translates into CASSRTSGSFYEQYF.

The CDR3 DNA follows: TGTGCCAGCAGCTTAGACCCGGGGTCCACTAATGAAAAACTGTTTTTT. Its protein product is CASSLDPGSTNEKLFF. The chain links TRBV7-2 to TRBJ1-4; no clear D. The V gene lost 1 base and the J gene lost 2 bases, with 11 bases spanning the gap. This CDR3 region has 16 residues. CDR1 is SGHTA, CDR2 FQGNSA, per germline.

V gene TRBV7-2 combines with J gene TRBJ1-5; 10 bases are a match to TRBD1. V was clipped by 5 bases and J by 7 bases; unmatched bases: 8. The germline V gene encodes CDR1 SGHTA and CDR2 FQGNSA. CDR3 length: 15 residues. The CDR3 DNA reads as TGTGCCAGCAGCCCGGGACAGGGGCCAAGACAGCCCCAGCATTTT. It encodes CASSPGQGPRQPQHF. Combining the CDR3 with reference TRBV7-2 and TRBJ1-5 gives the whole variable domain GAGVSQSPSNKVTEKGKDVELRCDPISGHTALYWYRQSLGQGLEFLIYFQGNSAPDKSGLPSDRFSAERTGGSVSTLTIQRTQQEDSAVYLCASSPGQGPRQPQHFGDGTRLSIL.

The chain has TRBV28 and TRBJ2-5; 8 bases match TRBD1. The V gene end was trimmed by 2 bases and the J gene end by 7 bases; junction bases not matched to a gene: 6. The CDR3 loop spans 14 amino acids. Germline assignment: CDR1 MDHEN and CDR2 SYDVKM. CDR3 DNA sequence: TGTGCCAGCAGTTTAAGGGCAGGGGGCTCGACCCAGTACTTC. Residues: CASSLRAGGSTQYF.

V and J are TRBV5-1 and TRBJ2-2; D is perhaps TRBD1 (6 bases). V was trimmed by 2 bases and J by 0 bases, leaving 11 bases between them. Germline V gene sequence: CDR1 SGHRS, CDR2 YFSETQ. The length of the CDR3 is 16 residues. The CDR3 is CASSLDTGSNTGELFF. Here the CDR3 DNA reads TGCGCCAGCAGCTTAGATACAGGGTCGAACACCGGGGAGCTGTTTTTT.

The CDR3: CASSLAGEHSPLHF. CDR3 bases: TGTGCCAGCAGCTTAGCAGGGGAACATTCACCCCTCCACTTT. This chain links TRBV5-5 with TRBJ1-6, with D tentatively TRBD1 (6 bases). This CDR3 spans 14 amino acids. Germline V CDR1 and CDR2: SGHKS, YYEKEE (reference sequence). V gave up 2 bases and J gave up 8 bases, with 11 bases separating them.

In this sample, this clone turned up once. V and J are TRBV5-6 and TRBJ2-2, with TRBD2 matching 9 bases. Germline values: CDR1 SGHDT, CDR2 YYEEEE. J was trimmed by 1 base and V by 4 bases; bases with no gene match: 8. The CDR3 totals 17 residues. The CDR3 region has the DNA TGTGCCAGCAGCAGAGAAGGACTAGCGAGGAACACCGGGGAGCTGTTTTTT. This encodes CASSREGLARNTGELFF.

The chain uses TRBV3-1 (or the pseudogene TRBV3-2) and TRBJ1-2; D is perhaps TRBD1 (5 bases). Germline V gene lookup returns CDR1 LGHDT and CDR2 YNNKEL (reference sequence). The CDR3 is made up of 15 amino acids. V dropped 0 bases and J dropped 4 bases, with 12 bases sitting between them. The CDR3 loop reads CASSQDLTESYGYTF. CDR3 DNA sequence: TGTGCCAGCAGCCAAGATTTGACAGAATCCTATGGCTACACCTTC.

The chain is built from TRBV18 and TRBJ1-4, with 9 nucleotides matching TRBD1. V lost 6 bases and J lost 5; bases outside the gene matches: 7. CDR1 is KGHSH and CDR2 is LQKENI in the germline V gene. The CDR3 extends over 15 amino acids. The CDR3 protein is CASSRSGTGNEKLFF. For the CDR3, the DNA is TGTGCCAGCTCCCGCTCCGGGACAGGGAATGAAAAACTGTTTTTT.

This clone was observed once. V is TRBV4-3 and J is TRBJ1-2, with D possibly matching TRBD1 (6 bases). Trimming removed 6 bases at V and 3 bases at J, with 14 bases between. The CDR3 has 14 amino acids. Germline V gene data show CDR1 as LGHNA and CDR2 as YSLEER. CDR3 sequence (DNA): TGCGCCAGCAGAAAGGGGGGGAGGGACTATGGCTACACCTTC. It yields the protein CASRKGGRDYGYTF.

The chain is built from TRBV7-9 and TRBJ2-7; 7 bases map to TRBD1. V lost 1 base to trimming and J lost 3 bases; unmatched junction nucleotides: 6. From germline, CDR1 is SEHNR and CDR2 FQNEAQ (reference sequence). This CDR3 comprises 15 residues. The CDR3 here is CASSLEGQWFYEQYF. Here the CDR3 DNA reads TGTGCCAGCAGCTTAGAGGGACAGTGGTTCTACGAGCAGTACTTC.

The rearrangement joins TRBV5-1 to TRBJ1-2; D is unresolved. The CDR3 sequence is 15 residues long. Germline assignment: CDR1 SGHRS and CDR2 YFSETQ. V lost 0 bases to trimming and J lost 6 bases, with 15 bases between them. DNA of the CDR3: TGCGCCAGCAGCTTGGCCCATTCTATTTTGGATGGCTACACCTTC. This translates into CASSLAHSILDGYTF.

The chain employs TRBV7-2 and TRBJ2-7; 7 bases map to TRBD1. This CDR3 is 14 amino acids long. The germline V gene has CDR1 SGHTA and CDR2 FQGNSA. V was pared by 5 bases and J by 3 bases, with 7 bases of the junction left unmatched. CDR3 sequence reads: CASSPGQNNYEQYF. The CDR3 region has the DNA TGTGCCAGCAGCCCGGGACAGAACAACTACGAGCAGTACTTC.

The rearrangement links TRBV10-2 to TRBJ1-5; TRBD1 matches at 7 bases. CDR1 WSHSY and CDR2 SAAADI come from the germline V gene. With 2 bases clipped from V and 6 bases from J, the junction kept 7 bases outside the gene matches. The CDR3 contains 15 residues. In DNA form, the CDR3 reads TGCGCCAGCAGTGAGGCGACAGGGTATGGTCAGCCCCAGCATTTT. Its protein is CASSEATGYGQPQHF.

The V and J genes are TRBV2 and TRBJ2-3; 7 bases line up with TRBD1. The CDR3 loop spans 15 amino acids. The V segment lost 7 bases and the J segment 3 bases; nucleotides outside the gene matches: 10. The germline gives CDR1 SNHLY, CDR2 FYNNEI. The CDR3 sequence is CASKMQGVFTDTQYF. In DNA form, the CDR3 reads TGTGCCAGCAAAATGCAGGGGGTTTTTACAGATACGCAGTATTTT.

V gene TRBV18 combines with J gene TRBJ1-1; no clear D gene. The ends were cut back, 6 bases at V and 0 bases at J, with 5 bases in the middle. Germline V lookup: CDR1 KGHSH, CDR2 LQKENI. The CDR3 sequence is 12 residues long. The CDR3 region has the DNA TGTGCCAGCTCTATAGTGAACACTGAAGCTTTCTTT. Translated, it gives CASSIVNTEAFF. Together with reference TRBV18 and TRBJ1-1, the CDR3 gives the full variable domain: NAGVMQNPRHLVRRRGQEARLRCSPMKGHSHVYWYRQLPEEGLKFMVYLQKENIIDESGMPKERFSAEFPKEGPSILRIQQVVRGDSAAYFCASSIVNTEAFFGQGTRLTVV.

This clone appeared once. The V and J genes are TRBV5-1 and TRBJ1-1; 9 bases align to TRBD1. Germline assignment: CDR1 SGHRS and CDR2 YFSETQ. The ends lost 3 bases at V and 2 bases at J; junction bases unmatched: 5. This CDR3 spans 15 amino acids. The CDR3 reads CASSWGTGSNTEAFF. The CDR3 DNA is TGCGCCAGCAGCTGGGGGACAGGGAGTAACACTGAAGCTTTCTTT.

The chain joins TRBV2 to TRBJ2-1; maybe TRBD1 (6 bases). Per germline, CDR1 SNHLY and CDR2 FYNNEI. The CDR3 is 15 residues long. The V end was cut by 1 base, the J end by 4 bases, with 11 bases between. CDR3: CASSEDGQTYNEQFF. Here the CDR3 DNA reads TGTGCCAGCAGTGAAGACGGACAGACGTACAATGAGCAGTTCTTC.

V is TRBV29-1 and J is TRBJ2-2; perhaps TRBD1 as D (5 bases). The V end lost 4 bases, the J end lost 3 bases, and 12 bases lay between the germline ends. Germline V gene lookup returns CDR1 SQVTM and CDR2 ANQGSEA. This CDR3 has 14 residues. This CDR3 reads CSVVIQGYTGELFF. The CDR3 bases are TGCAGCGTTGTTATTCAGGGTTACACCGGGGAGCTGTTTTTT.

The chain has TRBV21-1 and TRBJ2-3; no check of the table's D call, TRBD2, against the DNA was made. TRBV21-1 corresponds to a pseudogene. The CDR3 is made up of 21 amino acids. The CDR3 DNA reads TGTGCCAGCAGCCCGCGTCGTTTGCTAGCGGGGGGGCCGATTTGCACAGATACGCAGTATTTT. Translating it yields CASSPRRLLAGGPICTDTQYF.